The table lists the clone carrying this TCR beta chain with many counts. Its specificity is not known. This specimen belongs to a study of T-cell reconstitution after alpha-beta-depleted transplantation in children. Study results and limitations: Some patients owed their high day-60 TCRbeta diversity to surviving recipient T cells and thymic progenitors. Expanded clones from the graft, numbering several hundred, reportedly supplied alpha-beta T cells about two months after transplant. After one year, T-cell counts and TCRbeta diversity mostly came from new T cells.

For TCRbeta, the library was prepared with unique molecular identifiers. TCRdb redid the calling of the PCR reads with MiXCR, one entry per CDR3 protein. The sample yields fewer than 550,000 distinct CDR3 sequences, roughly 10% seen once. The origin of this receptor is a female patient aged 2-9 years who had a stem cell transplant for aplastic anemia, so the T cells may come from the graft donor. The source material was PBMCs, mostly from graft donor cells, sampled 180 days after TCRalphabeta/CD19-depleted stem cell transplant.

CDR3 coding DNA: TGCGCCAGCAGCTTCCAGCGGGACTACAATGAGCAGTTCTTC. Translation: CASSFQRDYNEQFF. V gene TRBV5-1 combines with J gene TRBJ2-1, with 7 nucleotides matching TRBD2. Per the germline V gene, CDR1 is SGHRS and CDR2 is YFSETQ. The CDR3 sequence is 14 residues long. The ends lost 2 bases at V and 3 bases at J; junction bases unmatched: 2.